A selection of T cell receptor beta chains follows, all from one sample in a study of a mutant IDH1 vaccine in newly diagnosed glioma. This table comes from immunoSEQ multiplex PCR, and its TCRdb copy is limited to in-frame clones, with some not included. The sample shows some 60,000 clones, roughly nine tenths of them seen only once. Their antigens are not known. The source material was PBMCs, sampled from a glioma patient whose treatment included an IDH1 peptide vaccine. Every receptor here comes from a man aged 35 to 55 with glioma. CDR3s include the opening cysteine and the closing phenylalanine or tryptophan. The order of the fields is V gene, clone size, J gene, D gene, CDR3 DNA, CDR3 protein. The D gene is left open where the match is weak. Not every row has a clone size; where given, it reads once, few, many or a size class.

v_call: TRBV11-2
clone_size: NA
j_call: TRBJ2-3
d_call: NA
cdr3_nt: TGTGCCAGCAGCTCTACCAGGGCGCAGTATTTT
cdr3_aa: CASSSTRAQYF

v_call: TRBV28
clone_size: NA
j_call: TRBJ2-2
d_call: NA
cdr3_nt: TGTGCCAGCAGAAGGGGGGGTGCGAACACCGGGGAGCTGTTTTTT
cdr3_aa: CASRRGGANTGELFF

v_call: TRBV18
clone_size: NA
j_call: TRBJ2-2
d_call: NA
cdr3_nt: TGTGCCAGCTCACTTGCGGTCGTGACGAACATAAACACCGGGGAGCTGTTTTTT
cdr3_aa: CASSLAVVTNINTGELFF

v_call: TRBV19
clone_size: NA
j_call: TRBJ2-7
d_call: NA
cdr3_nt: TGTGCCAGTAGTCCCGCAGGATCCTACGAGCAGTACTTC
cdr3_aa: CASSPAGSYEQYF

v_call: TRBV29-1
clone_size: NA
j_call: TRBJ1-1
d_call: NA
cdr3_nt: TGCAGCGTTGTAACGGGGATAGCTTTCTTT
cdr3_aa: CSVVTGIAFF

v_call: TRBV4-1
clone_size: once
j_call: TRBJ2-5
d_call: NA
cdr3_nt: TGCGCCAGCAGCCATCTCACCTTGGGGGGGGCGACGGAGACCCAGTACTTC
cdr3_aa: CASSHLTLGGATETQYF

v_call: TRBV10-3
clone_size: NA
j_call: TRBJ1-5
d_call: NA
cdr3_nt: TGTGCCATCAGCCCTGGTAGCACAGGTGGCAATCAGCCCCAGCATTTT
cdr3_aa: CAISPGSTGGNQPQHF

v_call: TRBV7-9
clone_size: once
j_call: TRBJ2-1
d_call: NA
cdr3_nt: TGTGCCAGCAACCCCCCGACGGGGAGGCAGTTCTTC
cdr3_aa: CASNPPTGRQFF

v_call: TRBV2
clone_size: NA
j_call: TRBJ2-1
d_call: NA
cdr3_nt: TGTGCCAGCAGCGGTGGGGGCGGGGTCTCCTACAATGAGCAGTTCTTC
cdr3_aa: CASSGGGGVSYNEQFF

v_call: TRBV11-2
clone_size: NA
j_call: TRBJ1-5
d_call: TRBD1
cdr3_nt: TGTGCCAGCAGCTTAGTAACCCGGGACAGGGATCAGCCCCAGCATTTT
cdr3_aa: CASSLVTRDRDQPQHF

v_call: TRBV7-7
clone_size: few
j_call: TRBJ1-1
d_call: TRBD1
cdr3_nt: TGTGCTAGCAGCTATTCCGGGACAGAGAACACTGAAGCTTTCTTT
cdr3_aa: CASSYSGTENTEAFF

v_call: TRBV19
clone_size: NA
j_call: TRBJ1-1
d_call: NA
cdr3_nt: TGTGCCAGTATGGTCGGGAACACTGAAGCTTTCTTT
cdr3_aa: CASMVGNTEAFF

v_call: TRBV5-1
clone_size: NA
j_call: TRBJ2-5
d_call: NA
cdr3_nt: TGCGCCAGCAGAGGGCAGTCGTCCCAAGAGACCCAGTACTTC
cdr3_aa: CASRGQSSQETQYF

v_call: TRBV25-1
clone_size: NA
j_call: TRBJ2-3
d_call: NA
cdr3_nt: TGTGCCAGCAGCAGCACGGGAGCAGATACGCAGTATTTT
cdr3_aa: CASSSTGADTQYF

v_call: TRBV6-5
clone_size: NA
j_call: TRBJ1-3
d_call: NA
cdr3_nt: TGTGCCAGCAGTTACGGGCCGAGCTCTGGAAACACCATATATTTT
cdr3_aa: CASSYGPSSGNTIYF

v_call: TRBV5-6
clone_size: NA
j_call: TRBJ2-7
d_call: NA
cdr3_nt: TGTGCCAGCAGCTTGGTAATATCGGGGAACTCCTACGAGCAGTACTTC
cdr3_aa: CASSLVISGNSYEQYF

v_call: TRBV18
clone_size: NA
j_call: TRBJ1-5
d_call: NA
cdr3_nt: TGTGCCAGCTCACCACAAAGGGCTAATCAGCCCCAGCATTTT
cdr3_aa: CASSPQRANQPQHF

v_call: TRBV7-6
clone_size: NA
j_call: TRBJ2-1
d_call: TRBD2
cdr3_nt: TGTGCCAGCAGCTCGTATAGCGGGAGAGGGGGTGAGCAGTTCTTC
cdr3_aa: CASSSYSGRGGEQFF

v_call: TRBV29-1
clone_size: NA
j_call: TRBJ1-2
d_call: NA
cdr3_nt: TGCAGCGTTGTGGGTCCTCCCTCAAGATCCTATGGCTACACCTTC
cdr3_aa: CSVVGPPSRSYGYTF

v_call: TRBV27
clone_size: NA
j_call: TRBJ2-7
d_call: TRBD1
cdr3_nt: TGTGCCAGAAACGAAAGCCGGGACAGGGGGCAAGTGTCCAGGTACGAGCAGTACTTC
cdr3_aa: CARNESRDRGQVSRYEQYF

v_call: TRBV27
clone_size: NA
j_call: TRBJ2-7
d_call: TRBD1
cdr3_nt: TGTGCCAGCACGAAGGGGGCCTCCCTCGACGAGCAGTACTTC
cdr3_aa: CASTKGASLDEQYF

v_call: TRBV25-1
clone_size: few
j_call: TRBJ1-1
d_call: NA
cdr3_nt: TGTGCCAGCAGTCATGGATCCACTGAAGCTTTCTTT
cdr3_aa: CASSHGSTEAFF

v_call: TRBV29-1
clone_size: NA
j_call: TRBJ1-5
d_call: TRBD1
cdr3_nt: TGCAGCGTCCGGGACAGCCCCCCGGGTGAATATAGCAATCAGCCCCAGCATTTT
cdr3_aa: CSVRDSPPGEYSNQPQHF

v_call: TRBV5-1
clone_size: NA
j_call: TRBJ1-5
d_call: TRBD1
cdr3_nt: TGCGCCAGCAGCATAGGGACAGGGGGACAGCCCCAGCATTTT
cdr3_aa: CASSIGTGGQPQHF

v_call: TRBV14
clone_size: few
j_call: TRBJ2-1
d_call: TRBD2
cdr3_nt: TGTGCCAGCAGCCAAGCCAGTGGCGGGAGATCGTCCTACAATGAGCAGTTCTTC
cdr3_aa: CASSQASGGRSSYNEQFF

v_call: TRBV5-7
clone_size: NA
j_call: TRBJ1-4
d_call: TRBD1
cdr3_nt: TGTGCCAGCAGGCCGCCGGGACAGAAGAATGAAAAACTGTTTTTT
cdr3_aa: CASRPPGQKNEKLFF

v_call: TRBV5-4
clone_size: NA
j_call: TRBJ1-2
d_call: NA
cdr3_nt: TGTGCCAGCAGCTTGGGAACAGGGTTGTCTGGCTACACCTTC
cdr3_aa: CASSLGTGLSGYTF

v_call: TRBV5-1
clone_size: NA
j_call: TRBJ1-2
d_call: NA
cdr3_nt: TGCGCCAGCAGCCTAGCTCCGTCTTTGTACTATGGCTACACCTTC
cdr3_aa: CASSLAPSLYYGYTF

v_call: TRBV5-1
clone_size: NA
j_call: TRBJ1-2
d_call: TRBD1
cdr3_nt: TGCGCCAGCGGCGTTGCGGACAGGAACTATGGCTACACCTTC
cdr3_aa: CASGVADRNYGYTF

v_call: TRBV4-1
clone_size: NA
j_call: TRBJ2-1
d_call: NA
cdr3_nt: TGCGCCAGCAGCCAAGCGGGTGCGCAGTTCTTC
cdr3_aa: CASSQAGAQFF

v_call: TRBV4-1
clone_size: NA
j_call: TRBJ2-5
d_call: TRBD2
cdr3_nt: TGCGCCAGCAGTATGGGTCCAGGGTGGGTCCGGGAGGGGCGGCGAGAGACCCAGTACTTC
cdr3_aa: CASSMGPGWVREGRRETQYF

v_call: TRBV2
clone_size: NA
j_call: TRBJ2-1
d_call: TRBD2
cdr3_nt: TGTGCCAGCAGTGTGTCGCTAGCGGGAGTTAGTGAGCAGTTCTTC
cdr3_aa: CASSVSLAGVSEQFF

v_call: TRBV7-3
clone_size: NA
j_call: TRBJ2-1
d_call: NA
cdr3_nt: TGTGCCAGCAGCGGGGGGAGGAGTTCCTACAATGAGCAGTTCTTC
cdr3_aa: CASSGGRSSYNEQFF

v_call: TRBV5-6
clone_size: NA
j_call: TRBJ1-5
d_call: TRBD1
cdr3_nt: TGTGCCAGCAGCTCACAGGGGGTACGCCAGCCCCAGCATTTT
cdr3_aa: CASSSQGVRQPQHF

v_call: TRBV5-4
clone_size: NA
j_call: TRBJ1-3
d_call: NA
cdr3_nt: TGTGCCAGCAGCCTATACATGAGCTCTGGAAACACCATATATTTT
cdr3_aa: CASSLYMSSGNTIYF

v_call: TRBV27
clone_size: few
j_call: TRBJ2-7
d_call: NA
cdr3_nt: TGTGCCAGCAGTCCACGGACGGACAGCTACGAGCAGTACTTC
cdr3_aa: CASSPRTDSYEQYF

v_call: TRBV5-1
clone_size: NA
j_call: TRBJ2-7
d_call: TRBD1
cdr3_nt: TGCGCCAGCAGCCGGGGACAGGGATCGAAAGAGCAGTACTTC
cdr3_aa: CASSRGQGSKEQYF

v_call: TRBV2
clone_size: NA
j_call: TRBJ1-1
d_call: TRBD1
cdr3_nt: TGTGCCAGCAGTTTGGTCGACAGGGCTGGTGAAGCTTTCTTT
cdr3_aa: CASSLVDRAGEAFF

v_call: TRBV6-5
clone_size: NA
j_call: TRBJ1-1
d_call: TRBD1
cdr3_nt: TGTGCCAGCAGTTACTGGGGACAGGGAAACACTGAAGCTTTCTTT
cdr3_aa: CASSYWGQGNTEAFF

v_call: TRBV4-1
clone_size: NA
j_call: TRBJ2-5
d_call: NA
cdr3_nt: TGCGCCAGCAGCCAAGTTGGTGCTGGGCGGACCCAAGAGACCCAGTACTTC
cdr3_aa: CASSQVGAGRTQETQYF

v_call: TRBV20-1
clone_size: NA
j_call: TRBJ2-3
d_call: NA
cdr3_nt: TGCAGTGCTAGGCGAGCGCAGTATTTT
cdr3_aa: CSARRAQYF

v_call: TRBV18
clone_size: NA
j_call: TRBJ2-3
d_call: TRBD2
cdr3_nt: TGTGCCAGCTCACCTGAGACTAGCCAAACGCAGTATTTT
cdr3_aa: CASSPETSQTQYF

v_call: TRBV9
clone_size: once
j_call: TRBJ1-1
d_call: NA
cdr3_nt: TGTGCCAGCAGCGGACGGTCGAGGACTGAAGCTTTCTTT
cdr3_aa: CASSGRSRTEAFF

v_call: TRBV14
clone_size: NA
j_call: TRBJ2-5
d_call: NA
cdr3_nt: TGTGCCAGCAGCCAAGATTGGGGCAAAGAGACCCAGTACTTC
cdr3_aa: CASSQDWGKETQYF